These T cell receptor beta chains were read from a single sample in a study of blood T cell repertoires in COVID-19. Sequencing used immunoSEQ multiplex PCR; TCRdb keeps in-frame clones, though not all of them. The sample has 450,000 or so clones, roughly 89% seen once. Source material: peripheral blood. The receptors shown here come from a young man with COVID-19, enrolled during active disease. The CDR3 runs from the conserved cysteine through the conserved F or W. Each record gives: J gene, V gene, D gene, clone size, CDR3 protein, CDR3 DNA. D genes are given only for firm matches. Part of the rows lack a size; the others show once, few, many or a class for expanded clones.

TRBJ1-3 | TRBV19 | NA | NA | CASSIRSSGNTIYF | TGTGCCAGTAGTATCCGCAGCTCTGGAAACACCATATATTTT
TRBJ2-3 | TRBV9 | TRBD2 | once | CASSVVTGGLDTQYF | TGTGCCAGCAGCGTAGTTACGGGGGGGCTGGATACGCAGTATTTT
TRBJ1-1 | TRBV18 | NA | NA | CASSRQEWTEAFF | TGTGCCAGCTCACGTCAGGAATGGACTGAAGCTTTCTTT
TRBJ2-3 | TRBV24-1 | TRBD1 | NA | CATSDIGLRQGGTDTQYF | TGTGCCACCAGTGATATCGGGTTGAGACAGGGGGGTACAGATACGCAGTATTTT
TRBJ2-7 | TRBV19 | TRBD1 | NA | CASSIGTGVPNEQYF | TGTGCCAGTAGTATTGGGACAGGGGTCCCTAACGAGCAGTACTTC
TRBJ2-2 | TRBV3-1/TRBV3-2 | TRBD2 | NA | CASSQEGLAGVTGELFF | TGTGCCAGCAGCCAAGAGGGACTAGCGGGAGTCACCGGGGAGCTGTTTTTT
TRBJ1-1 | TRBV27 | TRBD1 | NA | CASSFDRGENTEAFF | TGTGCCAGCAGTTTCGACAGGGGGGAAAACACTGAAGCTTTCTTT
TRBJ2-2 | TRBV12-3/TRBV12-4 | TRBD2 | NA | CASSPTSGALFF | TGTGCCAGCAGTCCGACTAGCGGGGCGCTGTTTTTT
TRBJ2-1 | TRBV2 | NA | NA | CASSGVSEQFF | TGTGCCAGCAGTGGAGTTTCCGAGCAGTTCTTC
TRBJ2-1 | TRBV5-1 | TRBD2 | once | CASGGTSGSDEQFF | TGCGCCAGCGGCGGGACTAGCGGGAGCGATGAGCAGTTCTTC
TRBJ2-3 | TRBV28 | NA | NA | CASSFGVTRPSTDTQYF | TGTGCCAGCAGTTTTGGGGTGACTAGACCCAGCACAGATACGCAGTATTTT
TRBJ1-3 | TRBV5-4 | NA | NA | CASSSQGNYGNTIYF | TGTGCCAGCAGTTCTCAGGGAAATTACGGAAACACCATATATTTT
TRBJ2-5 | TRBV12-5 | NA | NA | CASGLVLGQALGETQYF | TGTGCTAGTGGTTTGGTACTTGGGCAGGCCTTAGGAGAGACCCAGTACTTC
TRBJ2-7 | TRBV19 | NA | NA | CASSIRGGEQYF | TGTGCCAGTAGTATAAGGGGGGGCGAGCAGTACTTC
TRBJ2-7 | TRBV29-1 | TRBD2 | NA | CSVAKREGLYEQYF | TGCAGCGTTGCCAAGCGGGAGGGGCTTTACGAGCAGTACTTC
TRBJ2-7 | TRBV12-5 | TRBD1 | NA | CASGLAGGKNEQYF | TGTGCTAGTGGTTTGGCAGGGGGCAAAAACGAGCAGTACTTC
TRBJ2-7 | TRBV7-9 | NA | NA | CASSQRGGTHEQYF | TGTGCCAGCAGCCAACGAGGCGGGACCCACGAGCAGTACTTC
TRBJ1-4 | TRBV18 | NA | NA | CASSLRQVDEKLFF | TGTGCCAGCTCACTTCGACAGGTTGATGAAAAACTGTTTTTT
TRBJ2-1 | TRBV10-3 | TRBD2 | NA | CAIWGGLRVEQFF | TGTGCCATCTGGGGGGGGTTGCGGGTCGAGCAGTTCTTC
TRBJ1-4 | TRBV11-2 | TRBD1 | many | CASSPTGGYEKLFF | TGTGCCAGCAGCCCAACAGGGGGTTATGAAAAACTGTTTTTT
TRBJ1-5 | TRBV7-6 | NA | NA | CASSRAIGNQPQHF | TGTGCCAGCAGCCGAGCCATTGGCAATCAGCCCCAGCATTTT
TRBJ1-1 | TRBV3-1/TRBV3-2 | NA | many | CASSQLENTEAFF | TGTGCCAGCAGCCAACTAGAGAACACTGAAGCTTTCTTT
TRBJ1-6 | TRBV6-5 | TRBD1 | few | CASTRQGFYNSPLHF | TGTGCCAGCACCCGACAGGGATTCTATAATTCACCCCTCCACTTT
TRBJ2-2 | TRBV7-8 | NA | NA | CASSPRRGPNTGELFF | TGTGCCAGCAGCCCCCGTCGGGGTCCGAACACCGGGGAGCTGTTTTTT
TRBJ2-3 | TRBV24-1 | TRBD1 | NA | CATSDRRQGGTDTQYF | TGTGCCACCAGTGACCGGCGACAGGGAGGCACAGATACGCAGTATTTT
TRBJ1-1 | TRBV19 | TRBD1 | NA | CASTRTGRNTEAFF | TGTGCCAGTACCAGGACAGGGAGGAACACTGAAGCTTTCTTT
TRBJ2-1 | TRBV2 | TRBD2 | once | CASRAGEYNEQFF | TGTGCCAGCAGAGCGGGGGAATACAATGAGCAGTTCTTC
TRBJ2-2 | TRBV2 | NA | NA | CASKSLRRGELFF | TGTGCCAGCAAGTCTTTAAGGAGGGGGGAGCTGTTTTTT
TRBJ2-3 | TRBV14 | NA | NA | CASSPLELGGRRYF | TGTGCCAGCAGCCCCCTAGAATTAGGGGGACGAAGGTATTTT
TRBJ2-7 | TRBV6-5 | TRBD2 | NA | CASRDSGVYEQYF | TGTGCCAGCAGAGACAGCGGGGTCTACGAGCAGTACTTC
TRBJ2-1 | TRBV4-1 | TRBD2 | NA | CASSHPSGTSGGMRLYNEQFF | TGCGCCAGCAGCCACCCCTCCGGGACTAGCGGGGGAATGCGCCTCTACAATGAGCAGTTCTTC
TRBJ2-2 | TRBV7-8 | NA | NA | CASSPPGWAGELFF | TGTGCCAGCAGCCCGCCAGGGTGGGCCGGGGAGCTGTTTTTT
TRBJ2-1 | TRBV11-2 | NA | once | CASSFSYNEQFF | TGTGCCAGCAGCTTCAGTTACAATGAGCAGTTCTTC
TRBJ1-3 | TRBV19 | NA | NA | CASSSGLQSNTIYF | TGTGCCAGTAGTTCTGGACTGCAATCTAACACCATATATTTT
TRBJ1-2 | TRBV12-3/TRBV12-4 | NA | NA | CASSRGYGYTF | TGTGCCAGCAGTCGGGGCTATGGCTACACCTTC
TRBJ2-1 | TRBV5-1 | TRBD1 | NA | CASSGGTGDVGEQFF | TGCGCCAGCAGCGGCGGGACAGGTGATGTGGGAGAGCAGTTCTTC
TRBJ2-4 | TRBV19 | TRBD2 | NA | CASGGVNIQYF | TGTGCCAGTGGGGGGGTTAACATTCAGTACTTC
TRBJ2-7 | TRBV12-3/TRBV12-4 | NA | NA | CASSPSVYEQYF | TGTGCCAGCAGCCCTAGCGTCTACGAGCAGTACTTC
TRBJ2-7 | TRBV4-1 | TRBD2 | NA | CASSQVPGTRGHEQYF | TGCGCCAGCAGCCAAGTCCCTGGGACTAGGGGCCACGAGCAGTACTTC
TRBJ1-6 | TRBV3-1/TRBV3-2 | NA | NA | CASSPALPGISVGSPLHF | TGTGCCAGCAGCCCGGCCCTCCCAGGCATATCGGTAGGATCACCCCTCCACTTT
TRBJ2-3 | TRBV6-2/TRBV6-3 | TRBD1 | NA | CASSHLGQGGRNTQYF | TGTGCCAGCAGCCACCTGGGACAGGGAGGGCGGAATACGCAGTATTTT
TRBJ1-1 | TRBV6-2/TRBV6-3 | NA | NA | CASSGHGANTEAFF | TGTGCCAGCAGTGGCCATGGGGCGAACACTGAAGCTTTCTTT
TRBJ1-5 | TRBV11-3 | NA | few | CASSLEGGYGQPQHF | TGTGCCAGCAGCTTAGAAGGAGGGTATGGTCAGCCCCAGCATTTT
TRBJ1-4 | TRBV4-2 | NA | once | CASSQDPGGANEKLFF | TGTGCCAGCAGCCAAGATCCTGGGGGGGCTAATGAAAAACTGTTTTTT